This TCR beta chain was obtained from a study of cytomegalovirus exposure and HLA in healthy donors. In the study overall: As an earlier analysis found, about 179 million T cells yielded about 120 million unique TCR beta sequences. Findings and caveats of the study: TCR beta V segments were, for the most part, productive about 87% or about 30% of the time in an earlier analysis. Some 17,000 TCR beta sequences were associated with HLA alleles at 0.05 false discovery rate in a later analysis. Later analysis identified a missense DCLRE1C variant that was linked to TCR beta V- and J-gene trimming.

As to this clone: Its antigen is undetermined.

This CDR3 spans 12 amino acids. Germline V gene sequence: CDR1 SEHNR, CDR2 FQNEAQ (reference sequence). Trimming shortened V by 1 base and J by 7 bases, and 6 bases separated the two germline ends. With 60 Vbeta and 13 Jbeta primers, the PCR was carried out. Clones were read by immunoSEQ multiplex PCR, and TCRdb kept only the in-frame ones, dropping some. The data show tens of thousands of clones, about 79% seen once. The chain joins TRBV7-9 to TRBJ2-3; D is unclear. This TCR derives from a male donor in good health and CMV-seropositive. Input material: PBMCs. The CDR3 loop is CASSLDYHTQYF. DNA of the CDR3: TGTGCCAGCAGCTTAGACTACCATACGCAGTATTTT. Full variable domain (missing parts from reference TRBV7-9 and TRBJ2-3): DTGVSQNPRHKITKRGQNVTFRCDPISEHNRLYWYRQTLGQGPEFLTYFQNEAQLEKSRLLSDRFSAERPKGSFSTLEIQRTEQGDSAMYLCASSLDYHTQYFGPGTRLTVL.